One sample yielded the 17 T cell receptor beta chains listed below, sequenced in a study of vaccination and CD4 T cells after COVID-19. The Oncomine TCR Beta short-read assay was applied to DNA of cultured CD4+ T cells. TCRdb reprocessed the PCR reads via MiXCR and lists one record per CDR3 protein. Here the sample spans more than 7,500 distinct CDR3 sequences, roughly 42% being singletons. Antigen specificity for these receptors is unknown. Described treatment: 10-day PBMC culture with coronavirus spike peptide pools or control peptides (ViraFEST assay). One should note that the unexposed donor's CD4+ T cells were collected before the COVID-19 pandemic (2011-2018). The sample consisted of CD4+ T cells from blood, cultured in vitro. The receptors shown here come from a human donor in good health.

This clonotype was counted only a few times. The DNA of the CDR3 is TGTGCCAGTAGTATTCAGGGGTCGGACACTGAAGCTTTCTTT. Encoded protein: CASSIQGSDTEAFF. The chain employs TRBV19 and TRBJ1-1; maybe TRBD1 (6 bases). Looked up from germline, CDR1 is LNHDA and CDR2 is SQIVND (reference sequence). The CDR3 runs to 14 residues. The V end lost 3 bases, the J end lost 3 bases, and 11 bases lay between the germline ends.

The V call is TRBV6-1, the J call TRBJ1-4; D uncertain. Germline assignment: CDR1 MNHNS and CDR2 SASEGT. This CDR3 has 12 residues. With 6 bases removed from V and 6 bases from J, the gap between germline ends came to 8 bases. The CDR3: CASRDPDEKLFF. The CDR3 DNA sequence: TGTGCCAGCAGGGACCCGGATGAAAAACTGTTTTTT.

This clonotype was recorded a few times. The chain is built from TRBV7-2 and TRBJ1-1, with D uncertain. V lost 5 bases and J lost 4, with 20 bases in between. Germline V lookup: CDR1 SGHTA, CDR2 FQGNSA. This CDR3 has 16 amino acids. The DNA of the CDR3 is TGTGCCAGCAGCCCCGAAGTTCGGGCGCGGGGCACTGAAGCTTTCTTT. This translates into CASSPEVRARGTEAFF.

CDR3 in DNA: TGCGCCAGCAGCCAAGGGTGGGGAGGGTATGGCTACACCTTC. Residues: CASSQGWGGYGYTF. The chain recombines TRBV4-1 with TRBJ1-2; D is uncertain. V was shortened by 1 base and J by 5 bases, with 11 bases between the two germline ends. The CDR3 consists of 14 residues. Germline values: CDR1 MGHRA, CDR2 YSYEKL.

The V gene is TRBV20-1, the J gene TRBJ1-4; 9 nucleotides align to TRBD1. CDR1 and CDR2 from the germline V gene are DFQATT and SNEGSKA (reference sequence). The CDR3 loop spans 13 amino acids. CDR3 nucleotide sequence: TGCAGCACCCGGGACAGGGTAGGGGAAAAACTGTTTTTT. Residues: CSTRDRVGEKLFF.

This clonotype was found a few times. V usage is TRBV9 and J usage is TRBJ1-2, with 7 bases fitting TRBD1. The germline V gene has CDR1 SGDLS and CDR2 YYNGEE. The CDR3 consists of 13 residues. V shed 6 bases, J shed 2 bases, and the junction held 4 bases outside the gene matches. This CDR3 is CASTPQGNYGYTF. CDR3 DNA: TGTGCCAGCACACCACAGGGGAACTATGGCTACACCTTC.

J is TRBJ1-5 and V is TRBV4-1, with a tentative D call TRBD1 (5 bases). Per the germline V gene, CDR1 is MGHRA and CDR2 is YSYEKL. The CDR3 is 17 residues long. Trimming shortened V by 2 bases and J by 2 bases, and 16 bases separated the two germline ends. Written as DNA, the CDR3 is TGCGCCAGCAGCCAAACCCTAGTGAGGGGCCGCAATCAGCCCCAGCATTTT. Its protein product is CASSQTLVRGRNQPQHF.

This clonotype appeared a few times. The chain links TRBV12-3 or TRBV12-4 to TRBJ1-5; 8 bases line up with TRBD1. CDR3 size: 15 residues. With V trimmed by 5 bases and J by 3 bases, 6 bases remained unmatched. In DNA form, the CDR3 reads TGTGCCAGCAGTCGGCAGGACAGGGTCAATCAGCCCCAGCATTTT. As protein: CASSRQDRVNQPQHF.

In its sample, this clonotype is large. The chain is built from TRBV6-2 or TRBV6-3 and TRBJ1-1; possible D gene TRBD1, 5 bases. Germline loops: CDR1 MNHEY, CDR2 SVGEGT. V shed 2 bases and J shed 1 base, with 14 bases lying between them. This CDR3 has 16 residues. CDR3 region: CASSYERGGTNTEAFF. The CDR3 DNA reads TGTGCCAGCAGTTACGAGAGGGGTGGGACGAACACTGAAGCTTTCTTT.

This clonotype was detected a few times. The V gene is TRBV24-1, the J gene TRBJ2-2; D could derive from TRBD1 or TRBD2 (5 bases each). CDR1 KGHDR and CDR2 SFDVKD come from the germline V gene. The length of the CDR3 is 19 residues. V lost 5 bases and J 0 bases, leaving 21 bases between the germline ends. The CDR3 DNA reads as TGTGCCACCAGTGGTCTCACGGGACGCGAACCTGCGAACACCGGGGAGCTGTTTTTT. It specifies CATSGLTGREPANTGELFF.

The chain employs TRBV2 and TRBJ1-2; maybe TRBD1 (6 bases). The germline gives CDR1 SNHLY, CDR2 FYNNEI. The CDR3 is 13 amino acids. Trimming removed 6 bases at V and 3 bases at J, with 11 bases between. Here the CDR3 DNA reads TGTGCCAGCAGCAACAGGGTTTACTATGGCTACACCTTC. Protein: CASSNRVYYGYTF.

The CDR3 DNA reads TGTGCCAGTAGTACGGGAGTCGTGACAGATACGCAGTATTTT. Its protein is CASSTGVVTDTQYF. The genes are TRBV19 and TRBJ2-3; D perhaps matches TRBD2 (6 bases). The V gene lost 4 bases and the J gene lost 3 bases, with 11 bases spanning the gap. The germline gives CDR1 LNHDA, CDR2 SQIVND (reference sequence). This CDR3 region has 14 residues.

V and J are TRBV7-8 and TRBJ1-5, with 9 bases matching TRBD1. With V trimmed by 5 bases and J by 6 bases, 8 bases remained unmatched. CDR1 and CDR2 (germline): SGHVS, FQNEAQ. The CDR3 extends over 15 amino acids. The CDR3 is CASSTRDREFQPQHF. The CDR3 DNA is TGTGCCAGCAGCACGAGGGACAGGGAATTTCAGCCCCAGCATTTT.

This clonotype was found a few times. The V and J genes are TRBV12-3 or TRBV12-4 and TRBJ1-2; unclear D gene. CDR3 size: 12 residues. V lost 6 bases, J lost 4 bases, and 9 bases lay in between. Here the CDR3 DNA reads TGTGCCAGCAGCGCAATCGTCTATGGCTACACCTTC. Translation: CASSAIVYGYTF.

This sequence joins TRBV19 and TRBJ2-1, with D possibly matching TRBD2 (6 bases). V was clipped by 3 bases and J by 6 bases, with 15 bases between them. The CDR3 is made up of 15 amino acids. Per the germline V gene, CDR1 is LNHDA and CDR2 is SQIVND (reference sequence). The chain's CDR3 is CASSISRERLNEQFF. The CDR3, as DNA: TGTGCCAGTAGTATCAGTCGGGAGAGGCTCAATGAGCAGTTCTTC.

The chain is built from TRBV20-1 and TRBJ2-7, with TRBD2 identical over 9 bases. Germline CDR1 and CDR2: DFQATT and SNEGSKA (reference sequence). The CDR3 spans 14 residues. The V gene end was trimmed by 6 bases and the J gene end by 2 bases; junction bases not matched to a gene: 8. CDR3 region: CSAQGGGRAYEQYF. The CDR3 nucleotides are TGCAGTGCCCAGGGGGGCGGGAGGGCCTACGAGCAGTACTTC.

This clonotype was detected a few times. The rearrangement uses TRBV6-5 and TRBJ1-2; 10 bases line up with TRBD1. Losses at the gene ends were 0 bases for V and 2 bases for J; bases not matched to a gene: 3. Germline CDR1 reads MNHEY; CDR2 reads SVGAGI. This CDR3 is built from 16 residues. The CDR3 spells CASSYSRTGGNYGYTF. CDR3 sequence (DNA): TGTGCCAGCAGTTACTCCCGGACAGGGGGGAACTATGGCTACACCTTC.